This entry describes one T cell receptor (beta chain). What it binds is unknown. This PCR relied on a set of 60 Vbeta primers and 13 Jbeta primers. Assay: immunoSEQ multiplex PCR; the TCRdb copy retains only in-frame clones and omits some. This sample's clone table lists around 200,000 clones. The sample comes from a study of cytomegalovirus exposure and HLA in healthy donors. Trimming removed 0 bases at V and 8 bases at J, with 10 bases between. There are 13 residues in the CDR3. Germline CDR1 MRHNA, CDR2 SNTAGT. Study observations and caveats: Most TCR sequences were seen very rarely across donors, but some public TCRs occurred in many. Across HLA loci, a later analysis found differing TCR association rates, with DRB1 most and HLA-C fewest. In a later analysis, CMV-associated beta chains were mostly HLA-associated, it appeared. A few of the chains that were CMV-associated were confirmed in vitro to be specific for CMV antigens.

The rearrangement uses TRBV6-4 and TRBJ1-2; possibly TRBD1 for D (5 bases). Specimen: PBMCs. The origin of this receptor is a woman aged 25 to 39 in good health and CMV-seropositive. The CDR3 region is CASSDSGGSGYTF. DNA for the CDR3: TGTGCCAGCAGTGACTCGGGGGGGAGCGGCTACACCTTC.